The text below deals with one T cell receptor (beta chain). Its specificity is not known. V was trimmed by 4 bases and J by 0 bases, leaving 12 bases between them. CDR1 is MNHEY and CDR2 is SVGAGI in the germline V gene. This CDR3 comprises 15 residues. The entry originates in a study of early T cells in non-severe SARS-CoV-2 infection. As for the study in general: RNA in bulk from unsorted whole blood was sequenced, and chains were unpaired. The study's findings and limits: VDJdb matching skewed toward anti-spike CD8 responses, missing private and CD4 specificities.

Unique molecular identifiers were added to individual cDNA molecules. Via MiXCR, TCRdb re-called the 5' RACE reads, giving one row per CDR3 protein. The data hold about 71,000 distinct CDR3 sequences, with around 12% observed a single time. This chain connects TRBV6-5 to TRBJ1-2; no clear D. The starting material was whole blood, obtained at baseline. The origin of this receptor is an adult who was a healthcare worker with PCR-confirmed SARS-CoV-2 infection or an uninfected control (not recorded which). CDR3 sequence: CASSSHSITNYGYTF. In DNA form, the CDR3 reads TGTGCCAGCAGTTCCCACAGTATCACTAACTATGGCTACACCTTC.